This T cell receptor (beta chain) was recorded in a study of regulatory T cells in long-lasting Graves disease. The study's findings and limits: Persistent Graves' disease cases displayed lower TCR diversity than newly diagnosed ones.

This sample's time point: newly diagnosed GD, antithyroid drugs for less than 3 months. From RNA extracted from PBMCs, the TCR library was made. CDR3 length equals 13 residues. Germline CDR1 and CDR2: DFQATT and SNEGSKA (reference sequence). V was shortened by 2 bases and J by 1 base, with 8 bases between the two germline ends. Arm-PCR of CDR3 regions with iRepertoire HTBI primers generated TCR beta libraries. A single record per CDR3 protein comes from TCRdb applying MiXCR to the multiplex PCR reads. The data show around 450,000 distinct CDR3 sequences, with more than 13% seen just once and over 15% held by the top ten. This clonotype was counted ten times or more. The antigen remains unidentified. The sample was also linked to a second study, of T cells in Graves' hyperthyroidism and ophthalmopathy. That report adds: Hyperthyroidism patients were newly diagnosed, had disease duration under 2 months, and were aged 18 to 65 years. The model forecast ophthalmopathy, anticipating it by a median approximately 7 months before onset.

This rearrangement joins TRBV20-1 to TRBJ2-5; D ambiguous. Sample: peripheral blood mononuclear cells (PBMCs), taken at new diagnosis, from a patient treated with antithyroid drugs. This clonotype was obtained from a woman aged 25 to 39 with Graves disease. The CDR3, as DNA: TGCAGTGCTAGATCCCTAGTCCAAGAGACCCAGTACTTC. It translates to CSARSLVQETQYF.